The 22 T cell receptor beta chains presented below share a single source sample, sequenced in a study of blood T cell repertoires in COVID-19. Repertoires were generated with immunoSEQ multiplex PCR, while TCRdb's copy carries only in-frame clones and drops some. Of 200,000 to 300,000 clones listed, around 82% are singletons. The sample consisted of peripheral blood. The receptor source for this set is a human donor in a cohort sampled during active COVID-19.

V gene TRBV2 combines with J gene TRBJ1-1; tentative D call: TRBD1 (5 bases). CDR1 and CDR2 (germline): SNHLY, FYNNEI. The CDR3 loop spans 13 amino acids. V lost 3 bases to trimming and J lost 4 bases, with 9 bases between them. DNA for the CDR3: TGTGCCAGCAGTGAGGACAAAATCACTGAAGCTTTCTTT. Translation gives CASSEDKITEAFF.

The V and J genes are TRBV13 and TRBJ2-6; D might be TRBD1 (5 bases). This CDR3 has 15 residues. Germline CDR1 and CDR2: PRHDT and FYEKMQ (reference sequence). V lost 5 bases, J lost 1 base, and 9 bases lay in between. The CDR3 protein is CASSPQVSGANVLTF. The CDR3 nucleotides are TGTGCCAGCAGCCCACAGGTTTCTGGGGCCAACGTCCTGACTTTC.

This chain joins TRBV7-2 and TRBJ2-1, with a tentative D call TRBD2 (7 bases). V was shortened by 0 bases and J by 8 bases, with 8 bases between the two germline ends. CDR3 length: 13 residues. Germline V gene data show CDR1 as SGHTA and CDR2 as FQGNSA. The CDR3 DNA is TGTGCCAGCAGCTTAGCAGGGGGGGATGAGCAGTTCTTC. Translation gives CASSLAGGDEQFF.

This clone was detected only a few times. Here the CDR3 reads CASSLQGWSEAFF. The CDR3 DNA follows: TGTGCCAGCAGTCTCCAGGGCTGGTCTGAAGCTTTCTTT. The V and J genes are TRBV28 and TRBJ1-1; D possibly corresponds to TRBD1 (5 bases). The CDR3 has 13 amino acids. Germline lookup yields CDR1 MDHEN and CDR2 SYDVKM. The germline V and J ends were trimmed by 5 bases and 6 bases, with 13 bases remaining between them.

CDR3 nucleotide sequence: TGCAGCGCCCAGACAGGCGCCCCCGGGACCCAGTACTTC. Its protein product is CSAQTGAPGTQYF. The J gene is TRBJ2-5, the V gene TRBV29-1; maybe TRBD1 (6 bases). The V gene's germline CDR1 is SQVTM and CDR2 ANQGSEA. V was trimmed by 7 bases and J by 7 bases, leaving 19 bases between them. The CDR3 runs to 13 residues.

This chain uses TRBV11-2 with TRBJ2-1, with TRBD2 matching over 8 bases. CDR3 length: 17 amino acids. Germline V gene sequence: CDR1 SGHAT, CDR2 FQNNGV. The trim removed 4 bases at V and 2 bases at J, leaving 10 bases unmatched. In DNA, the CDR3 is TGTGCCAGCAGCTCCGGGGGGGGAGCGGGTCCCTACAATGAGCAGTTCTTC. This sequence encodes CASSSGGGAGPYNEQFF.

The chain has TRBV6-1 and TRBJ2-1, with 8 nucleotides matching TRBD1. This CDR3 is 16 amino acids long. CDR1 and CDR2 from the germline V gene are MNHNS and SASEGT. Losses at the gene ends were 4 bases for V and 4 bases for J; bases not matched to a gene: 9. The CDR3 DNA is TGTGCCAGCAGTGCCAACAGGGGGGCACCGTACAATGAGCAGTTCTTC. Translated, it gives CASSANRGAPYNEQFF.

This chain connects TRBV6-5 to TRBJ1-1; TRBD1 is a possible D gene (5 bases). The CDR3 consists of 15 residues. V was shortened by 6 bases and J by 5 bases, with 19 bases between the two germline ends. CDR1 is MNHEY, CDR2 SVGAGI, per germline. The DNA of the CDR3 is TGTGCCAGCAGGCCCGGACACGGAGTCGGTACTGAAGCTTTCTTT. Residues: CASRPGHGVGTEAFF.

The genes are TRBV19 and TRBJ2-2, with D perhaps TRBD2 (5 bases). V was trimmed by 4 bases and J by 3 bases, leaving 12 bases between them. Germline V gene data show CDR1 as LNHDA and CDR2 as SQIVND (reference sequence). The CDR3 contains 15 residues. In nucleotides, the CDR3 is TGTGCCAGTAGTAAGAGGGTAACGGACACCGGGGAGCTGTTTTTT. Translating gives CASSKRVTDTGELFF.

V usage is TRBV2 and J usage is TRBJ1-4; 7 bases are a match to TRBD1. The CDR3 has 15 amino acids. Germline V lookup: CDR1 SNHLY, CDR2 FYNNEI. V lost 6 bases, J lost 3 bases, and 7 bases stayed unmatched. CDR3 region: CASSGQVVANEKLFF. The CDR3 coding sequence is TGTGCCAGCAGCGGACAGGTGGTAGCTAATGAAAAACTGTTTTTT. The variable domain in full, with the rest retrieved from reference TRBV2 and TRBJ1-4, is EPEVTQTPSHQVTQMGQEVILRCVPISNHLYFYWYRQILGQKVEFLVSFYNNEISEKSEIFDDQFSVERPDGSNFTLKIRSTKLEDSAMYFCASSGQVVANEKLFFGSGTQLSVL.

J is TRBJ2-1 and V is TRBV10-1; 9 positions match TRBD2. The V and J ends lost 3 bases and 5 bases, in that order; junction bases with no gene match: 8. The CDR3 totals 16 residues. Germline assignment: CDR1 WNHNN and CDR2 SYGVQD (reference sequence). Here the CDR3 reads CASSDYRTSGHNEQFF. CDR3 DNA sequence: TGCGCCAGCAGTGATTACCGTACTAGCGGGCACAATGAGCAGTTCTTC.

J is TRBJ2-1 and V is TRBV4-1; D might be TRBD2 (5 bases). Germline-derived CDR1 and CDR2 are MGHRA and YSYEKL. The CDR3 runs 14 residues. V was shortened by 0 bases and J by 3 bases, with 6 bases between the two germline ends. The CDR3 protein is CASSQDGLYNEQFF. As DNA, the CDR3 is TGCGCCAGCAGCCAAGATGGACTCTACAATGAGCAGTTCTTC.

The chain is built from TRBV4-2 and TRBJ1-6; 9 bases line up with TRBD1. Germline loops: CDR1 LGHNA, CDR2 YNFKEQ. The CDR3 is 16 amino acids. V dropped 3 bases and J dropped 6; count of bases not matched to a gene: 6. CDR3 loop: CASSQADRGTNSPLHF. In DNA, the CDR3 is TGTGCCAGCAGCCAGGCCGACAGGGGGACTAATTCACCCCTCCACTTT.

The chain uses TRBV5-1 and TRBJ1-6; possible D gene TRBD1, 6 bases. Germline V CDR1 and CDR2: SGHRS, YFSETQ. The CDR3 is 15 residues long. Trimming removed 0 bases from V and 9 bases from J, with 13 bases in between. CDR3 coding DNA: TGCGCCAGCAGCTTGGAGGGACACCCGGGTTCACCCCTCCACTTT. It specifies CASSLEGHPGSPLHF.

V usage is TRBV27 and J usage is TRBJ2-3; 12 nucleotides align to TRBD2. Trimming at V came to 6 bases and at J to 5 bases, leaving 24 bases not matched to a gene. The length of the CDR3 is 21 residues. CDR1 MNHEY and CDR2 SMNVEV come from the germline V gene (reference sequence). This chain's CDR3 is CASSQKPGLAGGRGPRDTQYF. Here the CDR3 DNA reads TGTGCCAGCAGCCAAAAACCGGGGCTAGCGGGAGGGAGGGGACCTAGAGATACGCAGTATTTT.

This clone has a single count. V is TRBV4-3 and J is TRBJ2-7; 8 bases align to TRBD2. The V segment lost 1 base and the J segment 6 bases; nucleotides outside the gene matches: 5. Looked up from germline, CDR1 is LGHNA and CDR2 is YSLEER. CDR3 length: 14 amino acids. This CDR3 reads CASSQVVGLVEQYF. DNA of the CDR3: TGCGCCAGCAGCCAAGTTGTGGGACTAGTCGAGCAGTACTTC.

This clone was detected once. The J gene is TRBJ2-3, the V gene TRBV12-5; TRBD1 matches at 7 bases. This CDR3 region has 13 residues. J lost 2 bases, V lost 9 bases, and 5 bases had no gene match. Germline V gene data show CDR1 as LGHNT and CDR2 as FRNRAP. The CDR3 coding sequence is TGTGCTAGCACGACAGGGCCCACAGATACGCAGTATTTT. This translates into CASTTGPTDTQYF.

About this clone: Other DNA sequences within the sample encode an identical CDR3. The chain has TRBV10-1 and TRBJ1-5; no definite D call. The CDR3 extends over 12 amino acids. Per the germline V gene, CDR1 is WNHNN and CDR2 is SYGVQD (reference sequence). The germline V and J ends were trimmed by 6 bases and 1 base, with 4 bases remaining between them. This chain's CDR3 is CASSPSNQPQHF. CDR3 DNA: TGCGCCAGCAGCCCGAGCAATCAGCCCCAGCATTTT.

The chain combines TRBV15 with TRBJ1-1; 8 nucleotides match TRBD1. CDR3 size: 13 residues. V shed 8 bases and J 7 bases; nucleotides not matched to a gene: 9. CDR1 LNHNV and CDR2 YYDKDF come from the germline V gene (reference sequence). DNA for the CDR3: TGTGCCACCCTTACCGACAGGGGCGATGAAGCTTTCTTT. Translating gives CATLTDRGDEAFF.

This chain links TRBV7-2 with TRBJ2-3; no clear D. V was pared by 5 bases and J by 3 bases, with 9 bases between. This CDR3 has 13 amino acids. CDR1 and CDR2 from the germline V gene are SGHTA and FQGNSA. Written as DNA, the CDR3 is TGTGCCAGCAGCGTTTCCCGGACAGATACGCAGTATTTT. Encoded protein: CASSVSRTDTQYF.

The chain couples TRBV27 to TRBJ1-2; D may be TRBD1 (6 bases). V dropped 4 bases and J dropped 4 bases, with 16 bases sitting between them. The CDR3 is 15 amino acids. Germline V lookup: CDR1 MNHEY, CDR2 SMNVEV (reference sequence). The CDR3 is CASSSRGGPTYGYTF. The CDR3 DNA is TGTGCCAGCAGTTCCCGAGGGGGTCCAACCTATGGCTACACCTTC.

The chain couples TRBV28 to TRBJ1-4, with D maybe TRBD1 (6 bases). There are 15 residues in the CDR3. Trimming removed 6 bases at V and 6 bases at J, with 17 bases between. The germline CDR1 and CDR2 sequences are MDHEN and SYDVKM. The CDR3 here is CASSPPGGRYEKLFF. CDR3 sequence (DNA): TGTGCCAGCAGCCCCCCCGGGGGGCGGTATGAAAAACTGTTTTTT.